The 2 T cell receptor beta chains below come from one sample, sequenced in a study of identical twins. TCRdb redid the calling of the 5' RACE reads with MiXCR, one entry per CDR3 protein. The table has around 480,000 distinct CDR3 sequences, approximately 15% seen once. The same sample was also used in a study of yellow fever vaccine responses in identical twins.

Source material: CD4+ T cells sorted from blood. The origin of the receptors is a woman between 18 and 29 years old in good health.

The gene calls are TRBV5-4 and TRBJ2-5; 7 bases are a match to TRBD2. Germline V gene sequence: CDR1 SGHNT, CDR2 YYREEE (reference sequence). V was clipped by 0 bases and J by 2 bases; unmatched bases: 7. This CDR3 contains 16 residues. The CDR3, as DNA: TGTGCCAGCAGCTTGGATCCGGGGGGAAAACAAGAGACCCAGTACTTC. It codes for CASSLDPGGKQETQYF.

The V gene is TRBV10-3, the J gene TRBJ2-3, with 8 bases fitting TRBD2. Germline V gene data show CDR1 as ENHRY and CDR2 as SYGVKD. J lost 4 bases, V lost 3 bases, and 12 bases had no gene match. CDR3 length: 17 residues. CDR3 coding DNA: TGTGCCATCAGTGATAATTGGAGCGGGGGTAGCCCAGATACGCAGTATTTT. Its protein product is CAISDNWSGGSPDTQYF.